This T cell receptor (beta chain) was identified during a study of regulatory T cells in long-lasting Graves disease. Study details: The criterion for persistent Graves' disease was over 5 years of antithyroid drugs with positive TSH receptor antibodies.

Specified time point: persistent/refractory GD, antithyroid drugs over 5 years with positive TRAb. PBMCs were the source of the RNA used for TCR sequencing. An endocrinology department in Xi'an, China, recruited the patients. This clonotype came up a few times. TCR beta libraries were built with iRepertoire HTBI primers and Arm-PCR of CDR3 regions. In TCRdb, the multiplex PCR reads were re-called with MiXCR into one record per CDR3 protein. The sample lists roughly 470,000 distinct CDR3 sequences, roughly 20% occurring once. The length of the CDR3 is 15 residues. CDR1 is ENHRY and CDR2 is SYGVKD in the germline V gene. The germline V and J ends were trimmed by 5 bases and 6 bases, with 16 bases remaining between them.

This clonotype originated in a female donor with Graves disease. The sequencing used peripheral blood mononuclear cells (PBMCs), collected when the disease was refractory, from a patient treated with antithyroid drugs. This chain links TRBV10-3 with TRBJ2-2; D remains unclear. The CDR3 coding sequence is TGTGCCATCAGTCCGGTCCCTTGGGGTTCCGGGGAGCTGTTTTTT. This codes for CAISPVPWGSGELFF.